This TCR beta chain came from a study of T cell repertoires in cytomegalovirus infection. Study-wide background: Public TCR beta signatures marked donors with CMV infection and the matching HLA.

Ten or more counts support this clonotype. The antigen is unknown. Study-wide results and caveats: The cumulative frequency of public TCR beta families distinguished individuals who carried CMV together with the relevant HLA. Dominant in the ex vivo response were TCR beta clonotypes restricted by HLA-C and specific for CMV.

TCRdb analysed the reads with MiXCR anew, one entry per CDR3 protein. In the table there are roughly 250,000 distinct CDR3 sequences, roughly 12% of which are singletons. This CDR3 region has 16 residues. Per the germline V gene, CDR1 is SGHTA and CDR2 is FQGNSA. Trimming shortened V by 2 bases and J by 4 bases, and 12 bases separated the two germline ends. Specimen: PBMCs. The chain carries TRBV7-2 and TRBJ2-6; TRBD2 might be the D (6 bases). The source is a human donor in good health (CMV status not recorded). Some clones in this sample may be carry-over from other donors' samples. The CDR3 sequence is CASSLSPGVGANVLTF. CDR3 nucleotide sequence: TGTGCCAGCAGCTTAAGTCCGGGGGTCGGGGCCAACGTCCTGACTTTC.